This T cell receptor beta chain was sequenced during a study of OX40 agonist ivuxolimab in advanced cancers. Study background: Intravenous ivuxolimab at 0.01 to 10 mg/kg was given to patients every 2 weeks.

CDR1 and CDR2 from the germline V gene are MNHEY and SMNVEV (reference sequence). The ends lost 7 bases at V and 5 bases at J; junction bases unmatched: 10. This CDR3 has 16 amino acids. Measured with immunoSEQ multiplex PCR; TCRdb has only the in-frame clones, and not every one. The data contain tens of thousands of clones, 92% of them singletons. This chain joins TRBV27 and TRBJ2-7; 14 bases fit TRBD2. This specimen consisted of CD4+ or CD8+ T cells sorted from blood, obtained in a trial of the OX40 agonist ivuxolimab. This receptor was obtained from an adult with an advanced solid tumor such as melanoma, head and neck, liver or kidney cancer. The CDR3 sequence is CASTPPTTSGGDEQYF. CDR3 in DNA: TGTGCCAGCACTCCCCCTACGACTAGCGGGGGGGACGAGCAGTACTTC.